The 28 T cell receptor beta chains given below trace back to one sample, sequenced in a study of blood T cells in healthy people across ages. Combining a sample-barcoded 5' primer with a J-beta primer mix, a second PCR ran for 7 to 11 cycles. One entry per CDR3 protein, called by TCRdb with MiXCR from the 5' RACE reads. This sample has about 780,000 distinct CDR3 sequences, with 62% found just once. Sequencing was performed on blood. These receptors were taken from a man younger than 45 in good health.

The chain couples TRBV29-1 to TRBJ2-4; weak D call: TRBD1 (6 bases). The DNA matches TRBJ2-7 better at its end, which makes the J call doubtful. The CDR3 spans 13 residues. The germline V gene encodes CDR1 SQVTM and CDR2 ANQGSEA. CDR3 protein: CSVDLRGGYEQYF. CDR3 nucleotide sequence: TGCAGCGTTGATCTCAGGGGTGGCTACGAGCAGTACTTC.

V usage is TRBV4-3 and J usage is TRBJ1-6; D is ambiguous. CDR3 length: 15 amino acids. The V and J ends lost 0 bases and 7 bases respectively, with 10 bases between them. Germline CDR1 is LGHNA and CDR2 is YSLEER. Here the CDR3 DNA reads TGCGCCAGCAGCCAAGATTGGACCCGCAATTCACCCCTCCACTTT. Translation gives CASSQDWTRNSPLHF.

V gene TRBV14 combines with J gene TRBJ1-1; 8 bases fit TRBD1. The CDR3 length is 12 residues. Per the germline V gene, CDR1 is SGHDN and CDR2 is FVKESK. V lost 4 bases to trimming and J lost 11 bases; unmatched junction nucleotides: 6. The CDR3 DNA follows: TGTGCCAGCAGCCCGCGGACAGGGCAGGCTTTCTTT. It is translated as CASSPRTGQAFF.

Comments on this clonotype: A much bigger clone sits one base away, suggesting this may be a read error. V usage is TRBV5-1 and J usage is TRBJ2-6, with D possibly TRBD1 on 5 matching bases. CDR3 length: 15 residues. Germline CDR1 reads SGHRS; CDR2 reads YFSETQ. The CDR3 here is CASSLDVSGANVLIF. The CDR3 bases are TGCGCCAGCAGCTTGGATGTCTCTGGGGCCAACGTCCTGATTTTC.

The sample holds a few counts of this clonotype. The chain couples TRBV12-3 or TRBV12-4 to TRBJ2-1; D may match TRBD1 or TRBD2 (5 bases each). The CDR3 has 14 residues. Trimming removed 2 bases from V and 6 bases from J, with 11 bases in between. The chain's CDR3 is CASSLSGGINEQFF. CDR3 DNA sequence: TGTGCCAGCAGTTTAAGTGGGGGTATCAATGAGCAGTTCTTC.

J is TRBJ2-1 and V is TRBV11-1; a weak D match, TRBD2 (6 bases). The CDR3 loop spans 16 amino acids. The germline V gene encodes CDR1 SGHAT and CDR2 FQDESV (reference sequence). The V gene lost 3 bases and the J gene lost 4 bases, with 16 bases spanning the gap. The CDR3, as DNA: TGTGCCAGCAGCTTGAACGGGGGAAGCCGGTACAATGAGCAGTTCTTC. Translation: CASSLNGGSRYNEQFF.

This chain joins TRBV6-5 and TRBJ2-3; D unclear. The length of the CDR3 is 11 residues. Trimming removed 11 bases from V and 4 bases from J, with 10 bases in between. Germline CDR1 reads MNHEY; CDR2 reads SVGAGI. CDR3: CAVGRSDTQYF. CDR3 bases: TGTGCCGTCGGTAGGTCAGATACGCAGTATTTT.

The rearrangement links TRBV20-1 to TRBJ2-5; D not certain. The CDR3 sequence is 13 residues long. Trimming left V 0 bases short and J 5 bases short, with 10 bases between. CDR1 and CDR2 (germline): DFQATT, SNEGSKA (reference sequence). CDR3 protein: CSARDPGTETQYF. The CDR3 coding sequence is TGCAGTGCTAGAGATCCCGGTACGGAGACCCAGTACTTC.

V usage is TRBV6-2 or TRBV6-3 and J usage is TRBJ2-3; the D call may be TRBD1 or TRBD2 (6 bases each). Between the trimmed V and J ends, which lost 0 bases and 5 bases, there was a span of 18 bases. Germline V CDR1 and CDR2: MNHEY, SVGEGT. This CDR3 has 17 residues. CDR3 loop: CASSYSDPGHGGDTQYF. The CDR3 DNA is TGTGCCAGCAGTTACTCGGACCCGGGACACGGGGGAGATACGCAGTATTTT.

The V call is TRBV24-1, the J call TRBJ2-2; 7 bases line up with TRBD1. The CDR3 is made up of 16 amino acids. The V gene end was trimmed by 4 bases and the J gene end by 1 base; junction bases not matched to a gene: 5. The germline gives CDR1 KGHDR, CDR2 SFDVKD. CDR3 sequence reads: CATSDNRQGNTGELFF. The CDR3 region has the DNA TGTGCCACCAGTGACAATCGACAGGGGAACACCGGGGAGCTGTTTTTT.

In the case of this clonotype: A junction end diverges from the germline sequence, so it may reflect a read error. V and J are TRBV2 and TRBJ2-1, with 14 bases matching TRBD2. The CDR3 runs 14 residues. Germline values: CDR1 SNHLY, CDR2 FYNNEI. CDR3: CVSSGTSGGREQFF. The CDR3 region has the DNA TGTGTCAGCAGCGGGACTAGCGGGGGTCGTGAGCAGTTCTTC.

Only a few counts were recorded for this clonotype. The chain is built from TRBV7-2 and TRBJ2-7; D ambiguous. Germline assignment: CDR1 SGHTA and CDR2 FQGNSA. V gave up 2 bases and J gave up 7 bases, with 9 bases separating them. The CDR3 covers 12 residues. CDR3 region: CASSLYGSEQYF. The DNA for the CDR3 is TGTGCCAGCAGCTTATACGGGTCTGAGCAGTACTTC.

V usage is TRBV12-3 or TRBV12-4 and J usage is TRBJ2-5; the match to TRBD2 covers 7 bases. After removal of 3 bases from V and 2 bases from J, the junction contained 6 bases not matched to a gene. This CDR3 region has 15 residues. The CDR3 sequence: CASSFPRGVQETQYF. DNA of the CDR3: TGTGCCAGCAGTTTCCCCCGGGGGGTTCAAGAGACCCAGTACTTC.

V is TRBV6-5 and J is TRBJ1-4; TRBD1 matches at 8 bases. Trimming took 2 bases from V and 8 from J; bases not matched to a gene: 7. Germline CDR1 MNHEY, CDR2 SVGAGI. This CDR3 is 15 amino acids long. The CDR3 protein is CASSYGQGAGEKLFF. The CDR3 nucleotides are TGTGCCAGCAGTTACGGCCAGGGGGCCGGGGAAAAACTGTTTTTT.

This sequence joins TRBV3-1 and TRBJ2-1; TRBD1 might be the D (5 bases). This CDR3 region has 13 residues. From germline, CDR1 is LGHDT and CDR2 YNNKEL (reference sequence). With 3 bases removed from V and 10 bases from J, the gap between germline ends came to 13 bases. The CDR3 is CASSQSPGPEQFF. CDR3 bases: TGTGCCAGCAGCCAGTCCCCAGGGCCCGAGCAGTTCTTC.

V usage is TRBV10-3 and J usage is TRBJ2-3; 10 bases align to TRBD1. J lost 2 bases, V lost 5 bases, and 7 bases had no gene match. Germline CDR1 and CDR2: ENHRY and SYGVKD. CDR3 length: 16 residues. CDR3 nucleotide sequence: TGTGCCATCAGTCGAACCGGGACAGGGGACACAGATACGCAGTATTTT. Its translation is CAISRTGTGDTDTQYF.

The V call is TRBV3-1, the J call TRBJ2-1, with 7 bases lining up with TRBD1. V lost 7 bases, J lost 7 bases, and 10 bases stayed unmatched. Germline assignment: CDR1 LGHDT and CDR2 YNNKEL (reference sequence). This CDR3 has 14 residues. CDR3 nucleotides: TGTGCCAGCAACTCACAGGGGCGTCAAAATGAGCAGTTCTTC. It specifies CASNSQGRQNEQFF.

In its sample, this clonotype was seen a few times. The chain links TRBV5-5 to TRBJ2-1; D gene unclear. The CDR3 totals 15 residues. CDR1 SGHKS and CDR2 YYEKEE come from the germline V gene (reference sequence). V was trimmed by 1 base and J by 0 bases, leaving 8 bases between them. DNA for the CDR3: TGTGCCAGCAGCTTGTATCAGAGCTCCTACAATGAGCAGTTCTTC. As protein: CASSLYQSSYNEQFF.

V is TRBV6-5 and J is TRBJ2-3, with TRBD2 matching over 10 bases. Germline loops: CDR1 MNHEY, CDR2 SVGAGI. The CDR3 sequence is 17 residues long. With 0 bases clipped from V and 8 bases from J, the junction kept 11 bases outside the gene matches. The CDR3 sequence is CASSYSLSAGGPSTQYF. In DNA, the CDR3 is TGTGCCAGCAGTTACTCCCTCTCAGCGGGGGGGCCATCTACGCAGTATTTT.

The chain carries TRBV5-1 and TRBJ1-1; no firm D call. Germline CDR1 SGHRS, CDR2 YFSETQ. V was cut by 0 bases and J by 3 bases, with 9 bases left in between. There are 14 residues in the CDR3. The DNA for the CDR3 is TGCGCCAGCAGCTTGGAGGGCTACCACACTGAAGCTTTCTTT. Amino acids: CASSLEGYHTEAFF.

The chain joins TRBV20-1 to TRBJ2-3; 8 bases line up with TRBD2. V lost 5 bases and J lost 7; bases outside the gene matches: 14. The CDR3 is 15 residues long. Germline CDR1 is DFQATT and CDR2 is SNEGSKA (reference sequence). CDR3 nucleotides: TGCAGTGCTTCTATGAGCGGGGGCCAGAGAAATACGCAGTATTTT. It is translated as CSASMSGGQRNTQYF.

The chain carries TRBV5-4 and TRBJ2-6; the match to TRBD2 covers 12 bases. The junction had 10 bases not matched to a gene; V was cut back by 3 bases and J by 0 bases. Germline V gene data show CDR1 as SGHNT and CDR2 as YYREEE (reference sequence). This CDR3 is built from 20 residues. CDR3 protein: CASSSLLAGGTYSGANVLTF. The CDR3 DNA reads TGTGCCAGCAGCTCCCTACTAGCGGGGGGTACCTACTCTGGGGCCAACGTCCTGACTTTC. The full variable domain, rest sourced from reference TRBV5-4 and TRBJ2-6, is ETGVTQSPTHLIKTRGQQVTLRCSSQSGHNTVSWYQQALGQGPQFIFQYYREEENGRGNFPPRFSGLQFPNYSSELNVNALELDDSALYLCASSSLLAGGTYSGANVLTFGAGSRLTVL.

This clonotype was observed a few times. The CDR3 DNA sequence: TGTGCCAGCAGGCCGGACAGACTCTACGAGCAGTACTTC. Its translation is CASRPDRLYEQYF. V is TRBV6-5 and J is TRBJ2-7; a possible D gene is TRBD1 (6 bases). V gave up 6 bases and J gave up 3 bases, with 12 bases separating them. CDR1 and CDR2 (germline): MNHEY, SVGAGI. This CDR3 is 13 amino acids long.

This sequence joins TRBV9 and TRBJ1-6, with D tentatively TRBD1 (6 bases). Per germline, CDR1 SGDLS and CDR2 YYNGEE. CDR3 length: 17 amino acids. The V and J ends lost 0 bases and 7 bases respectively, with 17 bases between them. Here the CDR3 reads CASSVERGYPSNSPLHF. CDR3 DNA: TGTGCCAGCAGCGTAGAAAGGGGGTATCCATCAAATTCACCCCTCCACTTT.

The V gene is TRBV5-1, the J gene TRBJ1-1; 11 nucleotides align to TRBD1. CDR3 length: 18 amino acids. J lost 4 bases, V lost 2 bases, and 13 bases had no gene match. Looked up from germline, CDR1 is SGHRS and CDR2 is YFSETQ. Here the CDR3 reads CASSFSDRTGGIPTEAFF. DNA of the CDR3: TGCGCCAGCAGCTTTTCTGACAGGACAGGGGGCATTCCCACTGAAGCTTTCTTT.

This chain joins TRBV7-9 and TRBJ2-5; TRBD1 agrees at 7 bases. V lost 4 bases and J lost 11; bases outside the gene matches: 16. This CDR3 is built from 15 residues. CDR1 is SEHNR, CDR2 FQNEAQ, per germline (reference sequence). The CDR3 is CASSSADRSAWEQYF. The DNA for the CDR3 is TGTGCCAGCAGCTCCGCGGACAGGTCCGCTTGGGAGCAGTACTTC.

Comment on this clonotype: At one of its ends the junction is not consistent with the germline gene, which may arise from a read error. The chain employs TRBV10-3 and TRBJ2-3; 9 positions agree with TRBD1. In germline, CDR1 is ENHRY, CDR2 SYGVKD. The length of the CDR3 is 13 residues. CDR3 nucleotides: TGTACCATCAATGGACAGGGGTCAGATACGCAGTATTTT. Encoded protein: CTINGQGSDTQYF.

This chain joins TRBV12-3 or TRBV12-4 and TRBJ2-1; 7 bases map to TRBD2. Germline trimming cut 6 bases from V and 0 bases from J; bases unmatched to any gene: 14. The CDR3 runs to 18 residues. In DNA form, the CDR3 reads TGTGCCAGCAGGACTGTGCAGCGGGGCAAAACCTCCTACAATGAGCAGTTCTTC. It codes for CASRTVQRGKTSYNEQFF.